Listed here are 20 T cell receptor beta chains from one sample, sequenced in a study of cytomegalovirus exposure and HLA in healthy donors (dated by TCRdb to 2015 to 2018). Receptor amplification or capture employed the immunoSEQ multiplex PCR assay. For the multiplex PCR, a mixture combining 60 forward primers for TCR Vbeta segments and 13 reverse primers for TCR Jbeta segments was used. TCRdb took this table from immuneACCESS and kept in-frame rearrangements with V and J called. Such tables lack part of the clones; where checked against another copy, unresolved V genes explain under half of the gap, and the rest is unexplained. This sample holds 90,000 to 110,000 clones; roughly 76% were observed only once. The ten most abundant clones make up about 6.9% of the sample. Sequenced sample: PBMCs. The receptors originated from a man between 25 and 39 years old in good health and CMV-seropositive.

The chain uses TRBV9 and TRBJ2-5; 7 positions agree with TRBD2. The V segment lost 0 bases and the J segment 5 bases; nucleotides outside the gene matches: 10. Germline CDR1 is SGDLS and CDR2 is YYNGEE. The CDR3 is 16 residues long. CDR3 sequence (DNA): TGTGCCAGCAGCGTAGGCCTCCAGCGGGGTTGGGAGACCCAGTACTTC. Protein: CASSVGLQRGWETQYF.

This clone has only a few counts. CDR3 sequence: CASSPLGGPRNTEAFF. In DNA form, the CDR3 reads TGTGCCAGCTCACCGCTAGGGGGTCCGAGGAACACTGAAGCTTTCTTT. This chain uses TRBV18 with TRBJ1-1; D possibly corresponds to TRBD1 (6 bases). There are 16 residues in the CDR3. Germline V gene data show CDR1 as KGHSH and CDR2 as LQKENI. V lost 3 bases, J lost 1 base, and 15 bases lay in between.

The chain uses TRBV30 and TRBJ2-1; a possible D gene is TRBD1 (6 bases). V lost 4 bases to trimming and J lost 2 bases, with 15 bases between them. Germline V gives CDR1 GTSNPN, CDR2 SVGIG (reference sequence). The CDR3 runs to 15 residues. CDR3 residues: CAWTGYRAAYNEQFF. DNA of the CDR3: TGTGCCTGGACCGGGTACAGGGCGGCCTACAATGAGCAGTTCTTC.

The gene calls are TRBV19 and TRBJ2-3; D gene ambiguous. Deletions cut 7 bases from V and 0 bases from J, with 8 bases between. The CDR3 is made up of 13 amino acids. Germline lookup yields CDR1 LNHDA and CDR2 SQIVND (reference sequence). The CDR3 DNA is TGTGCCAGTACTACCCCAAGCACAGATACGCAGTATTTT. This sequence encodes CASTTPSTDTQYF.

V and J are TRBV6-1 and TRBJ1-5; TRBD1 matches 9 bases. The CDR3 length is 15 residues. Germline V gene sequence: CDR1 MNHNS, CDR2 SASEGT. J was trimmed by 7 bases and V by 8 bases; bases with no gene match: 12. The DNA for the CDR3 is TGTGCCAGCGGAATCTGGGGACAGGGCGGGCAGCCCCAGCATTTT. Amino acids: CASGIWGQGGQPQHF.

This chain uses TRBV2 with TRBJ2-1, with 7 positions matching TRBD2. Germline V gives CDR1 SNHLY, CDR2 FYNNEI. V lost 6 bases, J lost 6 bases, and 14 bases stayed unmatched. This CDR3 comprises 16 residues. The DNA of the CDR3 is TGTGCCAGCAGCACATTCGGACTAGGGGCTGGCAATGAGCAGTTCTTC. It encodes CASSTFGLGAGNEQFF.

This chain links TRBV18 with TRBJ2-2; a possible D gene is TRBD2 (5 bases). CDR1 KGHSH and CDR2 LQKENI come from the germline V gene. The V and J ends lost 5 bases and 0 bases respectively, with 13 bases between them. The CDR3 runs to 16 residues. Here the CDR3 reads CASSELGPSNTGELFF. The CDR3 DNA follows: TGTGCCAGCTCAGAACTAGGACCTTCGAACACCGGGGAGCTGTTTTTT.

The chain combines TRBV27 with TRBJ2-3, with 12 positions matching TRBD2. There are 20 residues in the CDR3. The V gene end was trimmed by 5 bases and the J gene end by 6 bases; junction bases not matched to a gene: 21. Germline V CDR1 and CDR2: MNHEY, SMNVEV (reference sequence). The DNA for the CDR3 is TGTGCCAGCAGTCCCCTAGGACTAGCGGGGATACTTGAACCCTACGATACGCAGTATTTT. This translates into CASSPLGLAGILEPYDTQYF.

CDR3 bases: TGTGCCAGCAGTGAAGGGGCAGGGGGTTTAAATGAAGCTTTCTTT. Translating it yields CASSEGAGGLNEAFF. The rearrangement uses TRBV6-1 and TRBJ1-1; 7 bases fit TRBD1. The V and J ends lost 1 base and 7 bases, in that order; junction bases with no gene match: 9. In germline, CDR1 is MNHNS, CDR2 SASEGT. The CDR3 runs to 15 residues.

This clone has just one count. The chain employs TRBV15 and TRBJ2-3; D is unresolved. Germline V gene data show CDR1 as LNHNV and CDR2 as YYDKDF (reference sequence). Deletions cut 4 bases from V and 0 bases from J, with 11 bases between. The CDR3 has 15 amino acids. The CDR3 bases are TGTGCCACCAGCATCGAGCCAACTAGCACAGATACGCAGTATTTT. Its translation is CATSIEPTSTDTQYF.

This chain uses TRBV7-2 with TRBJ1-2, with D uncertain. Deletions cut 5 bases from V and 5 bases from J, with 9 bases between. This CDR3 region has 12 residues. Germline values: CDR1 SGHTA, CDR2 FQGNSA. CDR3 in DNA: TGTGCCAGCAGCAAAGCAGGATATGGCTACACCTTC. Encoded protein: CASSKAGYGYTF.

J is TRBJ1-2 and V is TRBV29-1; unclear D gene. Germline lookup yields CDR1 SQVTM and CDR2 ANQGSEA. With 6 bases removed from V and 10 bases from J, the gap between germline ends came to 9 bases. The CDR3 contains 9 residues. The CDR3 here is CSVETNYTF. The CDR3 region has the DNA TGCAGCGTAGAGACTAACTACACCTTC. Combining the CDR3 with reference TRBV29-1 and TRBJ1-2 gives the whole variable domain SAVISQKPSRDICQRGTSLTIQCQVDSQVTMMFWYRQQPGQSLTLIATANQGSEATYESGFVIDKFPISRPNLTFSTLTVSNMSPEDSSIYLCSVETNYTFGSGTRLTVV.

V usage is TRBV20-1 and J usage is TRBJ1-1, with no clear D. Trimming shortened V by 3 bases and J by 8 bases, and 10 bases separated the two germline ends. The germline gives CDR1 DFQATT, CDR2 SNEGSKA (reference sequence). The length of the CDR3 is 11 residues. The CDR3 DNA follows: TGCAGTGCTAGGGCAGGTCAGGAAGCTTTCTTT. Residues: CSARAGQEAFF.

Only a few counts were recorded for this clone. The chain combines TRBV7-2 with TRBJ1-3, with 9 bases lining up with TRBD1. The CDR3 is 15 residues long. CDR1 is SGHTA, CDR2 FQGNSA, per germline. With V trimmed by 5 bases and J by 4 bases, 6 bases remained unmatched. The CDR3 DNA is TGTGCCAGCAGCAAAACAGGGGGCGCGGGAAACACCATATATTTT. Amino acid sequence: CASSKTGGAGNTIYF.

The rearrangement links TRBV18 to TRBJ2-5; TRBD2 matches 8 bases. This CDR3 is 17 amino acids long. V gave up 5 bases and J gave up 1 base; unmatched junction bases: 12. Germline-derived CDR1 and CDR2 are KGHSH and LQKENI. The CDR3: CASSSISTGGLQETQYF. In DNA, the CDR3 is TGTGCCAGCTCATCCATCTCAACGGGGGGGCTCCAAGAGACCCAGTACTTC.

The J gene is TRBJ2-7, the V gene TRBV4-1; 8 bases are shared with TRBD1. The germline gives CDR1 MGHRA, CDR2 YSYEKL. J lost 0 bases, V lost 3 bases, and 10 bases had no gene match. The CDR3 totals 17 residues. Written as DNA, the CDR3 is TGCGCCAGCAGCCAGGATTTGGACAGGGCCCCCTCCTACGAGCAGTACTTC. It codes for CASSQDLDRAPSYEQYF.

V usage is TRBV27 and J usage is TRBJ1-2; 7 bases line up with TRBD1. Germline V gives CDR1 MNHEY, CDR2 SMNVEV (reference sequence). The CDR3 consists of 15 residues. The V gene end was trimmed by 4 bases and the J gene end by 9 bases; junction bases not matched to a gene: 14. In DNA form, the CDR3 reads TGTGCCAGCAGTTCGCTTCGACAGGGAGTGGAACGCTACACCTTC. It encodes CASSSLRQGVERYTF.

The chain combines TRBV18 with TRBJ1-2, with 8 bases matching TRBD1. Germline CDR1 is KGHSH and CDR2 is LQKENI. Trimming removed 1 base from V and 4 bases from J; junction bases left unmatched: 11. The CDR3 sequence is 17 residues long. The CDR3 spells CASSPLTGTGVFYGYTF. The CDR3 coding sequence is TGTGCCAGCTCACCACTTACTGGGACAGGAGTATTCTATGGCTACACCTTC.

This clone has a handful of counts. The chain's CDR3 is CASSHRTSIETQYF. DNA for the CDR3: TGTGCCAGCTCACACCGGACTAGCATAGAGACCCAGTACTTC. The chain carries TRBV18 and TRBJ2-5, with TRBD2 identical over 8 bases. J lost 4 bases, V lost 4 bases, and 5 bases had no gene match. CDR3 length equals 14 residues. Germline CDR1 reads KGHSH; CDR2 reads LQKENI.

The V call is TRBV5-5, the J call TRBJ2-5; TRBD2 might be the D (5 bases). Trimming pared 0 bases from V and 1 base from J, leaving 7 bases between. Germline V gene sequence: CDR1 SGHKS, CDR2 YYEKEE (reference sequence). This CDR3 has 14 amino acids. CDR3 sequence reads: CASSLGGFQETQYF. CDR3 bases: TGTGCCAGCAGCTTGGGAGGGTTCCAAGAGACCCAGTACTTC.